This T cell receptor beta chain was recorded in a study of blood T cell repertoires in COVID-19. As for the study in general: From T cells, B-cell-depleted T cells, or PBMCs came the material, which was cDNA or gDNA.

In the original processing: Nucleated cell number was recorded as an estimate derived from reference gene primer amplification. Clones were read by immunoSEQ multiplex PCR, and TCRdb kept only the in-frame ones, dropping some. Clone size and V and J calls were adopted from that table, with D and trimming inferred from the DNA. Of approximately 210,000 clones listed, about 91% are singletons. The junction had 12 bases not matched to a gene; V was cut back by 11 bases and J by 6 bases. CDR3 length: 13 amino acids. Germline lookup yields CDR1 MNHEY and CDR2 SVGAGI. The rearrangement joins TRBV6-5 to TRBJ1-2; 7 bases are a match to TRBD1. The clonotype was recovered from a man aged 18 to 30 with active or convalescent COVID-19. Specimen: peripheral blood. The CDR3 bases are TGTGCCGCTCCCACAAGACAGGGTGATGGCTACACCTTC. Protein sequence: CAAPTRQGDGYTF.